These T cell receptor beta chains were read from a single sample in a study of blood T cell repertoires in COVID-19. Sequenced by immunoSEQ multiplex PCR; TCRdb stores in-frame clones only, minus some. Found here are more than 150,000 clones, 82% of them singletons; the top ten hold 9.5% to 12%. Source material: PBMCs or T cells enriched from blood (not recorded which). These receptors were obtained from a man aged 50 to 59 who had recovered from COVID-19. Both conserved end residues are part of each CDR3. The order of the fields is CDR3 length, V gene, clone size, D gene, J gene, CDR3 protein, CDR3 DNA. The D gene is left open where the match is weak. Clone size is not always given. Where it is, it says once, few, many or a class for expanded clones.

14	TRBV5-4	.	TRBD1	TRBJ1-4	CASSPQGLNEKLFF	TGTGCCAGCAGCCCACAGGGGCTTAATGAAAAACTGTTTTTT
16	TRBV5-1	.	TRBD2	TRBJ2-7	CASSFGPGLAINEQYF	TGCGCCAGCAGCTTTGGACCGGGACTAGCGATTAACGAGCAGTACTTC
15	TRBV28	few	.	TRBJ2-5	CASSLAGIDQETQYF	TGTGCCAGCAGTTTAGCAGGGATTGACCAAGAGACCCAGTACTTC
15	TRBV7-2	.	.	TRBJ1-4	CASTPDRATNEKLFF	TGTGCCAGCACCCCCGATCGAGCAACTAATGAAAAACTGTTTTTT
14	TRBV3-1/TRBV3-2	.	TRBD2	TRBJ2-6	CASGGTTGANVLTF	TGTGCCAGCGGAGGGACTACTGGGGCCAACGTCCTGACTTTC
15	TRBV10-1	.	.	TRBJ1-4	CASSDVGHINEKLFF	TGCGCCAGCAGTGATGTGGGACACATTAATGAAAAACTGTTTTTT
13	TRBV12-3/TRBV12-4	few	.	TRBJ2-1	CASSSRGINEQFF	TGTGCCAGCAGTAGCCGGGGTATCAATGAGCAGTTCTTC
15	TRBV14	.	TRBD2	TRBJ2-1	CASSQRAGGINEQFF	TGTGCCAGCAGCCAAAGAGCGGGGGGAATCAATGAGCAGTTCTTC
16	TRBV3-1/TRBV3-2	.	TRBD1	TRBJ1-2	CASSHGQGPINYGYTF	TGTGCCAGCAGCCATGGACAGGGACCTATTAACTATGGCTACACCTTC
12	TRBV29-1	.	TRBD1	TRBJ1-2	CSVDGTGPGYTF	TGCAGCGTTGATGGGACAGGGCCCGGCTACACCTTC
15	TRBV5-8	few	TRBD1	TRBJ2-2	CASSSWTGFTGELFF	TGTGCCAGCAGTTCCTGGACAGGGTTTACCGGGGAGCTGTTTTTT
12	TRBV18	few	.	TRBJ2-7	CASSPNLYEQYF	TGTGCCAGCTCACCAAATCTCTACGAGCAGTACTTC
13	TRBV5-1	.	.	TRBJ2-5	CASGEQGQETQYF	TGCGCCAGCGGAGAACAGGGACAAGAGACCCAGTACTTC
15	TRBV18	.	.	TRBJ2-1	CASSPPRSSYNEQFF	TGTGCCAGCTCCCCTCCAAGGAGCTCCTACAATGAGCAGTTCTTC
10	TRBV20-1	.	.	TRBJ2-5	CSAGEETQYF	TGCAGTGCCGGAGAAGAGACCCAGTACTTC
13	TRBV2	.	TRBD1	TRBJ1-1	CASSDYRGTEAFF	TGTGCCAGCAGTGACTACAGGGGCACTGAAGCTTTCTTT
17	TRBV2	.	TRBD2	TRBJ2-3	CASSELASGGATDTQYF	TGTGCCAGCAGTGAACTGGCAAGCGGGGGGGCCACAGATACGCAGTATTTT
15	TRBV19	.	.	TRBJ2-1	CASSISLLPNNEQFF	TGTGCCAGTAGTATCTCTCTGCTACCTAACAATGAGCAGTTCTTC